The T cell receptor (beta chain) described here comes from a study of blood T cells in healthy people across ages. In the case of this clonotype: The antigen remains undetermined.

Study results and limitations: The fall in TCR beta diversity per million T cells was roughly linear with age.

The CDR3 consists of 13 residues. V lost 0 bases, J lost 5 bases, and 7 bases lay in between. Per germline, CDR1 LNHNV and CDR2 YYDKDF (reference sequence). Each donor supplied 8 to 10 milliliters of peripheral blood. A second PCR of 7 to 11 cycles used a sample-barcoded 5' primer and a J-beta primer mix. A template-switch adaptor that had 12 random nucleotides put a tag on each cDNA molecule. A single record per CDR3 protein comes from TCRdb applying MiXCR to the 5' RACE reads. The sample contains 1.5 million to 2 million distinct CDR3 sequences, just under 50% of which appear only once. The sequence was obtained from a woman aged 35 to 49 in good health. Sample: blood. The chain recombines TRBV15 with TRBJ2-5; D uncertain. The CDR3 DNA is TGTGCCACCAGCAGAGATGAACGGGAGACCCAGTACTTC. This codes for CATSRDERETQYF.